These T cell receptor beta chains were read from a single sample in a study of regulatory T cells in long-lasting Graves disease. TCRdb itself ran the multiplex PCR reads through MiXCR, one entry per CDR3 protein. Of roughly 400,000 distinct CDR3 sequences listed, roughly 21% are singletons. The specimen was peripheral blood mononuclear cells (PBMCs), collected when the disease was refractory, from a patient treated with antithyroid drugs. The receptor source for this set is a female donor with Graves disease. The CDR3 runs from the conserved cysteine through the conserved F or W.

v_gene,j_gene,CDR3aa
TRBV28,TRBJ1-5,CASSLLNQPQHF
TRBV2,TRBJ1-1,CASSEGRQNTEAFF
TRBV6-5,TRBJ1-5,CASSSYFPTDSNQPQHF
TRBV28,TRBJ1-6,CASSLGQRNSPLHF
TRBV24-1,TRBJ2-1,CATSVGRLSYNEQFF
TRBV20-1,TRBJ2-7,CSANGGTGPYEQYF
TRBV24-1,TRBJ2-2,CATVSLTGELFF
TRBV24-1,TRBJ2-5,CATSDPLWDQETQYF
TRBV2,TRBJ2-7,CASSVGDTLYEQYF
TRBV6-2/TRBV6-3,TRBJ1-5,CASSYSEVQPQHF
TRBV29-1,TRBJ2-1,CSVESDSDYQQFF
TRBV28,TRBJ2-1,CASRYRVLWNEQFF
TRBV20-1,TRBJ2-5,CSARGQNRLAGGKQETQYF
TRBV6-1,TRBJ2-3,CASRAGREGTDTQYF
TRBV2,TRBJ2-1,CASSEGLAASYNEQFF
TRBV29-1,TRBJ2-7,CSAELGTSAHEQYF
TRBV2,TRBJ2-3,CASSQGISSTDTQYF
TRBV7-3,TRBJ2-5,CASSPNGKETQYF
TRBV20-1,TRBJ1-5,CSASLRASNQPQHF
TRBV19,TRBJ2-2,CATQARGRSGELFF
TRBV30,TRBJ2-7,CAWSPQGYSYEQYF
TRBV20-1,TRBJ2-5,CSARDGSSGRETQYF
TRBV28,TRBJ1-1,CASSLLGPSGITEAFF
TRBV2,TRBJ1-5,CASRQGLSNQPQHF
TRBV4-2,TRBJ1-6,CASSQLGPTERSPLHF
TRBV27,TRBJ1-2,CASSLGRTPPRGYTF
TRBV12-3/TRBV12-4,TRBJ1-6,CASRKNRGGNSPLHF
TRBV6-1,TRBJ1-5,CASRTGGGGNQPQHF
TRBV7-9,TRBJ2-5,CASSLWSGIQETQYF
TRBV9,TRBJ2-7,CASSRAHQGEQYF
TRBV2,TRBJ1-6,CASSDGHNSPLHF
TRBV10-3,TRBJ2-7,CAISGGTAPYEQYF
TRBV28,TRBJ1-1,CASSLFLATGTEAFF
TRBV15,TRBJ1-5,CATSRTGRNQPQHF
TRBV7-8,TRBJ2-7,CASSPTGTLFYEQYF
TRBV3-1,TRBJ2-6,CASSQVWGRGANVLTF
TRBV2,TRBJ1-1,CASSYIRTINTEAFF
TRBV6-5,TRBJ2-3,CASSYQGASTDTQYF
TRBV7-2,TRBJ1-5,CASSLSYWDRDNQPQHF
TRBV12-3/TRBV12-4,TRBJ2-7,CATGQSSSYEQYF
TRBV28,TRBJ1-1,CASSLFRGMMNTEAFF
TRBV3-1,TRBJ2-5,CASSQEGKETQYF
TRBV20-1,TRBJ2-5,CSARDGASGSWTQYF
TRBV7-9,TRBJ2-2,CASSLNLERTGKNTGELFF
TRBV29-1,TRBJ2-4,CSVVEGVAKNIQYF
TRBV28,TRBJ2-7,CASSRLLEPATYEQYF
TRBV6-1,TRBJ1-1,CASRKAGNTEAFF
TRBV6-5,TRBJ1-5,CASSYVDSNQPQHF
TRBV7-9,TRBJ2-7,CASSLSGRADEQYF
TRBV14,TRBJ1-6,CASSQLNSPLHF
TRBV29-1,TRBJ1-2,CSAGDGHYGYTF